This T cell receptor (beta chain) was retrieved from a study of shared clonotypes between healthy human individuals. The assay was immunoSEQ multiplex PCR, and TCRdb's table has in-frame clones only and misses some. The sample consists of 600,000 to 750,000 clones, about nine tenths of them appearing once. The sample consisted of memory CD8+ T cells from PBMCs. Specified subset: CD45RO+ cells pooled with CCR7-negative TemRA cells. This receptor was obtained from a man aged 18 to 35 in good health. Some clones in this sample may be carry-over from other donors' samples.

In DNA, the CDR3 is TGTGCCAGTAGCGTCGGGACTAGCGGGAGATACGAGCAGTACTTC. Encoded protein: CASSVGTSGRYEQYF. The chain employs TRBV19 and TRBJ2-7; 14 bases are a match to TRBD2. CDR1 and CDR2 (germline): LNHDA, SQIVND (reference sequence). The CDR3 is made up of 15 amino acids. V gave up 6 bases and J gave up 4 bases; unmatched junction bases: 5.